What follows are 6 T cell receptor beta chains derived from one specimen sequenced in a study of blood T cell repertoires in COVID-19. Sequenced by immunoSEQ multiplex PCR; TCRdb stores in-frame clones only, minus some. This table has fewer than 400,000 clones, about nine tenths appearing once. The sequenced sample consisted of PBMCs or T cells enriched from blood (not recorded which). These TCRs come from a man in his sixties who had recovered from COVID-19.

The chain couples TRBV7-2 to TRBJ1-2, with D unresolved. There are 16 residues in the CDR3. Between the trimmed V and J ends, which lost 3 bases and 2 bases, there was a span of 16 bases. Germline lookup yields CDR1 SGHTA and CDR2 FQGNSA. The CDR3 region has the DNA TGTGCCAGCAGCTTGTACGCGGCAGGAGGAAACTATGGCTACACCTTC. This encodes CASSLYAAGGNYGYTF. Full variable domain (outside the CDR3, taken from reference TRBV7-2 and TRBJ1-2): GAGVSQSPSNKVTEKGKDVELRCDPISGHTALYWYRQSLGQGLEFLIYFQGNSAPDKSGLPSDRFSAERTGGSVSTLTIQRTQQEDSAVYLCASSLYAAGGNYGYTFGSGTRLTVV.

The V and J genes are TRBV18 and TRBJ1-1; the match to TRBD1 covers 7 bases. CDR1 and CDR2 from the germline V gene are KGHSH and LQKENI. The CDR3 has 15 residues. Unmatched junction bases numbered 13, after V lost 5 bases and J lost 7 bases. CDR3 in amino acids: CASSSRQGGRDEAFF. For the CDR3, the DNA is TGTGCCAGCTCATCCCGACAGGGAGGTAGAGATGAAGCTTTCTTT.

V is TRBV19 and J is TRBJ2-3; D might be TRBD1 (7 bases). The length of the CDR3 is 16 residues. Looked up from germline, CDR1 is LNHDA and CDR2 is SQIVND (reference sequence). The ends were cut back, 3 bases at V and 0 bases at J, with 13 bases in the middle. The CDR3 sequence: CASSIGGGRSTDTQYF. For the CDR3, the DNA is TGTGCCAGTAGTATTGGAGGGGGCAGAAGCACAGATACGCAGTATTTT.

The chain couples TRBV11-2 to TRBJ2-4; D perhaps matches TRBD2 (6 bases). The V gene lost 3 bases and the J gene lost 0 bases, with 9 bases spanning the gap. CDR1 is SGHAT and CDR2 is FQNNGV in the germline V gene. The CDR3 is 15 amino acids. As DNA, the CDR3 is TGTGCCAGCAGCTTTGGGGACTTAGCCAAAAACATTCAGTACTTC. This encodes CASSFGDLAKNIQYF.

The V gene is TRBV28, the J gene TRBJ2-7; 11 bases line up with TRBD2. The CDR3 is 15 amino acids. The V gene's germline CDR1 is MDHEN and CDR2 SYDVKM. V was pared by 7 bases and J by 4 bases, with 9 bases of the junction left unmatched. The CDR3 region is CASKLWTSGFYEQYF. The CDR3 nucleotides read TGTGCCAGCAAACTTTGGACTAGCGGGTTTTACGAGCAGTACTTC.

The CDR3 loop is CASSLSGRSSYEQYF. The CDR3, as DNA: TGTGCCAGCAGCCTTAGCGGGAGGAGCTCCTACGAGCAGTACTTC. The chain combines TRBV28 with TRBJ2-7; 10 positions agree with TRBD2. CDR3 length equals 15 residues. Germline-derived CDR1 and CDR2 are MDHEN and SYDVKM. Trimming at V came to 6 bases and at J to 0 bases, leaving 5 bases not matched to a gene.